A selection of T cell receptor beta chains follows, all from one sample in a study of beta chain features in type 1 diabetes. TCRdb's table, derived via immunoSEQ multiplex PCR, lists solely in-frame clones and lacks some. The sample records under 200,000 clones, just over 8% being singletons. Input material: central memory CD4+ T cells from blood. Receptors originate from a woman aged 18-30 years with type 1 diabetes. Each CDR3 is given with its conserved first and last residue. A D gene is named only where the DNA matches it firmly. Clone sizes are given selectively: once, few, many, or a class where the clone is expanded.

TRBV11-2	TRBJ1-2	few	.	TGTGCCAGCAGCTTAGATGGCGCAGGCTATGGCTACACCTTC	CASSLDGAGYGYTF
TRBV6-4	TRBJ2-7	few	TRBD2	TGTGCCAGCAGTGAGCCTAGCGGCTACGAGCAGTACTTC	CASSEPSGYEQYF
TRBV10-3	TRBJ2-2	.	TRBD1	TGTGCCATCAGTCGGGGACAGGGGACGAACACCGGGGAGCTGTTTTTT	CAISRGQGTNTGELFF
TRBV19	TRBJ2-7	few	.	TGTGCCAGTAGTATAAAACAGGGTCCGTCCTACGAGCAGTACTTC	CASSIKQGPSYEQYF
TRBV5-1	TRBJ2-1	.	TRBD2	TGCGCCAGCAGCTTGAGACAACCCCGACTAGCGGGGGGGTACAATGAGCAGTTCTTC	CASSLRQPRLAGGYNEQFF
TRBV6-5	TRBJ2-5	.	.	TGTGCCAGCAGTTACTCTGTCGGAACGTCAGGAGAGACCCAGTACTTC	CASSYSVGTSGETQYF
TRBV29-1	TRBJ1-1	.	TRBD1	TGCAGCGCTTCCGAGTCGACAGGGAAAACTGAAGCTTTCTTT	CSASESTGKTEAFF
TRBV6-6	TRBJ2-3	.	TRBD1	TGTGCCAGCAGTTTGGGACAGGGGGCCACAGATACGCAGTATTTT	CASSLGQGATDTQYF
TRBV13	TRBJ2-3	few	.	TGTGCCAGCAGCCTACAGAATACGCAGTATTTT	CASSLQNTQYF
TRBV19	TRBJ2-4	few	TRBD1	TGTGCCAGTACCCCAGGGGGACAGGGGGCCAAAAACATTCAGTACTTC	CASTPGGQGAKNIQYF
TRBV7-3	TRBJ2-3	.	.	TGTGCCAGCAGCTTAAGACAAGCAGATACGCAGTATTTT	CASSLRQADTQYF
TRBV6-5	TRBJ2-5	.	.	TGTGCCAGCAGTCCCAGGAAGGAGACCCAGTACTTC	CASSPRKETQYF
TRBV5-6	TRBJ2-5	few	TRBD1	TGTGCCAGCAGCTTGAGACAGGGGGCAAAGACCCAGTACTTC	CASSLRQGAKTQYF
TRBV5-1	TRBJ1-6	few	TRBD1	TGCGCCAGCAGCGGGGACAGTGGAAATTCACCCCTCCACTTT	CASSGDSGNSPLHF
TRBV5-4	TRBJ2-1	.	TRBD2	TGTGCCAGCAGCATATGGACTAGCGGGATTACCGATGAGCAGTTCTTC	CASSIWTSGITDEQFF
TRBV6-5	TRBJ2-3	few	TRBD2	TGTGCCAGCAGTTACCGCGGGGGGGCCACAGATACGCAGTATTTT	CASSYRGGATDTQYF
TRBV5-1	TRBJ1-5	few	.	TGCGCCAGCAGCTTGGGGGAGACGGTAAATCAGCCCCAGCATTTT	CASSLGETVNQPQHF
TRBV6-6	TRBJ1-4	few	.	TGTGCCAGCAGTTACGACAGAACTAATGAAAAACTGTTTTTT	CASSYDRTNEKLFF
TRBV10-3	TRBJ1-4	.	.	TGTGCCATCAGTGGGTCGAGGGCCTCAGACGGGGGAAAACTGTTTTTT	CAISGSRASDGGKLFF
TRBV28	TRBJ2-7	few	.	TGTGCCAGTGGTGGAGAGACCTACGAGCAGTACTTC	CASGGETYEQYF
TRBV11-3	TRBJ2-7	few	TRBD2	TGTGCCAGCACCGTAGCGGGGACCACCTACGAGCAGTACTTC	CASTVAGTTYEQYF
TRBV11-2	TRBJ2-7	few	.	TGTGCCAGCAGCCGTCGGACTTACGAGCAGTACTTC	CASSRRTYEQYF
TRBV28	TRBJ1-4	few	TRBD1	TGTGCCAGCAGGCCCCCCGGGACAGTTGCAAATGAAAAACTGTTTTTT	CASRPPGTVANEKLFF
TRBV7-9	TRBJ2-1	many	TRBD1	TGTGCCAGCAGCCGGGGACAGGGAAATCAGTTCTTC	CASSRGQGNQFF
TRBV27	TRBJ2-2	.	TRBD2	TGTGCCAGCAGTTTAACCCGACTAGCTCGGGAGCTGTTTTTT	CASSLTRLARELFF
TRBV14	TRBJ2-3	few	TRBD2	TGTGCCAGCAGCCAATGGAGCGGGGGGGCAGATACGCAGTATTTT	CASSQWSGGADTQYF
TRBV6-6	TRBJ2-4	.	.	TGTGCCAGCAGTTACTCTGTATCCAAAAACATTCAGTACTTC	CASSYSVSKNIQYF
TRBV5-1	TRBJ2-7	.	.	TGCGCCAGCAGCCTGGGGTGGGGGCCCCCCTACGAGCAGTACTTC	CASSLGWGPPYEQYF
TRBV5-4	TRBJ1-1	.	.	TGTGCCAGCAGCTTGGTAAATCCAGGTTCCGAAGCTTTCTTT	CASSLVNPGSEAFF
TRBV6-1	TRBJ2-5	.	TRBD2	TGTGCCAGCAGTGTAGCGGGGGCCAGGTGGGAGACCCAGTACTTC	CASSVAGARWETQYF
TRBV29-1	TRBJ2-5	.	TRBD1	TGCAGCGAGACCGGGACAGGGGGAGAGACCCAGTACTTC	CSETGTGGETQYF
TRBV10-3	TRBJ2-5	few	.	TGTGCCATCAGGAAGGGGACGGGGGAAGAGACCCAGTACTTC	CAIRKGTGEETQYF
TRBV5-1	TRBJ2-7	few	.	TGCGCCAGCAGCTTGGGGGGACTGGCGCAGTACTTC	CASSLGGLAQYF
TRBV29-1	TRBJ2-7	few	.	TGCAGCGTCTCAGAACAGGGGGGGGCCTACGAGCAGTACTTC	CSVSEQGGAYEQYF
TRBV5-1	TRBJ2-5	few	.	TGCGCCAGCAGCTTGGGGGCGGACTGGCCGGAGACCCAGTACTTC	CASSLGADWPETQYF
TRBV28	TRBJ2-7	.	.	TGTGCCAGCGGGGGAGGATCCGACGAGCAGTACTTC	CASGGGSDEQYF
TRBV11-3	TRBJ2-1	few	.	TGTGCCAGCAGCTTACTTCAGGGGCGCAATGAGCAGTTCTTC	CASSLLQGRNEQFF
TRBV7-2	TRBJ2-5	.	TRBD2	TGTGCCAGCAGCTTCACGCGGGGGGGCGTTGAGACCCAGTACTTC	CASSFTRGGVETQYF
TRBV7-2	TRBJ2-1	many	.	TGTGCCAGCGGGTCGGCAGGGTCGGTCAATGAGCAGTTCTTC	CASGSAGSVNEQFF
TRBV28	TRBJ2-7	few	.	TGTGCCAGCAGTTTCCCCGTTAGAGGCGGTGAGCAGTACTTC	CASSFPVRGGEQYF
TRBV2	TRBJ1-1	.	.	TGTGCCAGCAGCATACGGACAGACACTGAAGCTTTCTTT	CASSIRTDTEAFF
TRBV6-5	TRBJ1-1	few	.	TGTGCCAGCACCTTCATGGCAGGAATGAACACTGAAGCTTTCTTT	CASTFMAGMNTEAFF
TRBV6-6	TRBJ2-1	.	.	TGTGCCAGCAGCCCCAGGGGTGCCTACAATGAGCAGTTCTTC	CASSPRGAYNEQFF
TRBV5-6	TRBJ1-2	once	.	TGTGCCAGCAGCTTGGTGTGGCAGAACTATGGCTACACCTTC	CASSLVWQNYGYTF
TRBV7-2	TRBJ1-5	few	TRBD1	TGTGCCAGCAGCTCCCGACAGGGAGGCAATCAGCCCCAGCATTTT	CASSSRQGGNQPQHF
TRBV19	TRBJ2-1	.	.	TGTGCCAGTAAGGGTGGGGAGTCTCCCTACAATGAGCAGTTCTTC	CASKGGESPYNEQFF
TRBV19	TRBJ1-5	few	.	TGTGCCAGTAGTATGCAGGGAAGGGAGCCCCAGCATTTT	CASSMQGREPQHF
TRBV5-1	TRBJ2-7	.	.	TGCGCCAGCAGCCTTCCGACACCTACCCACGAGCAGTACTTC	CASSLPTPTHEQYF
TRBV7-9	TRBJ2-4	few	.	TGTGCCAGCAGCTTAGTTAGTGGGTCTTCGGGTACTCAGTACTTC	CASSLVSGSSGTQYF
TRBV11-3	TRBJ2-1	many	TRBD2	TGTGCCAGCAGCTTAGGGACTAGCGGGGGGGCGAATGAGCAGTTCTTC	CASSLGTSGGANEQFF
TRBV27	TRBJ2-3	few	TRBD1	TGTGCCAGCAGTTTAAGAGGTCCCAGGGGGACAGATACGCAGTATTTT	CASSLRGPRGTDTQYF
TRBV19	TRBJ2-2	few	TRBD1	TGTGCCAGTAGTAAGGAGGACAGGTCGAACACCGGGGAGCTGTTTTTT	CASSKEDRSNTGELFF